The clone carrying this T cell receptor (beta chain) came up a few times. This entry is derived from a study of immune heterogeneity within non-small cell lung tumors. Multiplex PCR with 32 V and 13 J primers amplified TCR beta CDR3. In TCRdb, the multiplex PCR reads were re-called with MiXCR into one record per CDR3 protein. This sample has about 34,000 distinct CDR3 sequences; about 29% occur once, and the top ten carry 3% to 4.5%. With V trimmed by 2 bases and J by 2 bases, 9 bases remained unmatched. The CDR3 has 17 residues. Germline values: CDR1 DFQATT, CDR2 SNEGSKA (reference sequence). Genomic DNA from bulk tumor acted as the template, and 600 ng was loaded per sample. Several biopsies were collected from each primary tumor during surgery. They were spaced as far apart as possible within the tumor mass. Curative operations were performed on patients who had untreated, newly diagnosed non-small cell lung cancer.

Material for sequencing was lung tumor tissue. This receptor was identified in a man aged 35-49 years with non-small cell lung cancer. This chain links TRBV20-1 with TRBJ2-2, with 9 bases that match TRBD2. The CDR3 DNA is TGCAGTGCTAGACAATACGGTAGCGGGAGAAACACCGGGGAGCTGTTTTTT. It codes for CSARQYGSGRNTGELFF.